A single sample gave rise to the 10 T cell receptor beta chains below, sequenced in a study of siplizumab effects on memory and regulatory T cells. Assay: immunoSEQ multiplex PCR; the TCRdb copy retains only in-frame clones and omits some. The table lists tens of thousands of clones, about 97% of them singletons, with over 0.6% in the top ten. Specimen: naive CD4+ T cells sorted from blood. The receptor source for this set is a human donor in good health.

V and J are TRBV7-9 and TRBJ1-4; TRBD1 aligns across 8 bases. The trim removed 3 bases at V and 4 bases at J, leaving 1 base unmatched. The CDR3 loop spans 14 amino acids. The germline V gene has CDR1 SEHNR and CDR2 FQNEAQ (reference sequence). In DNA, the CDR3 is TGTGCCAGCAGCTTGGGACAGGTTAATGAAAAACTGTTTTTT. As protein: CASSLGQVNEKLFF.

The chain carries TRBV19 and TRBJ2-7; tentatively, D is TRBD2 (6 bases). The V gene's germline CDR1 is LNHDA and CDR2 SQIVND (reference sequence). V lost 5 bases, J lost 3 bases, and 11 bases lay in between. The CDR3 extends over 13 amino acids. CDR3 sequence reads: CASSDGDFYEQYF. CDR3 DNA: TGTGCCAGTAGTGACGGGGACTTCTACGAGCAGTACTTC.

This chain links TRBV6-5 with TRBJ1-5, with D unresolved. This CDR3 comprises 15 residues. Germline lookup yields CDR1 MNHEY and CDR2 SVGAGI. The V end was cut by 0 bases, the J end by 9 bases, with 15 bases between. The CDR3 region is CASSYSISPGGPQHF. Written as DNA, the CDR3 is TGTGCCAGCAGTTACTCGATCTCCCCGGGAGGGCCCCAGCATTTT.

The chain is built from TRBV14 and TRBJ1-6; no definite D call. With 4 bases removed from V and 11 bases from J, the gap between germline ends came to 12 bases. The CDR3 totals 13 residues. Germline V gene data show CDR1 as SGHDN and CDR2 as FVKESK. CDR3 sequence (DNA): TGTGCCAGCAGCCCGGCGGGAGGCGCACCCCTCCACTTT. Translated, it gives CASSPAGGAPLHF.

The chain recombines TRBV5-1 with TRBJ2-1; a weak D match, TRBD2 (6 bases). V lost 2 bases and J 3 bases, leaving 12 bases between the germline ends. Germline lookup yields CDR1 SGHRS and CDR2 YFSETQ. CDR3 length: 15 residues. In DNA form, the CDR3 reads TGCGCCAGCAGCTTTAGCGGAAGTCTCTACAATGAGCAGTTCTTC. As protein: CASSFSGSLYNEQFF.

The chain carries TRBV2 and TRBJ1-5; D is unclear. The CDR3 contains 13 residues. Per germline, CDR1 SNHLY and CDR2 FYNNEI. The V end was cut by 6 bases, the J end by 7 bases, with 13 bases between. CDR3 nucleotides: TGTGCCAGCAGCGACACTTGGGAGCAGCCCCAGCATTTT. Its translation: CASSDTWEQPQHF.

The rearrangement joins TRBV5-4 to TRBJ2-5, with D unresolved. CDR3 length: 13 amino acids. The V gene's germline CDR1 is SGHNT and CDR2 YYREEE (reference sequence). Trimming stripped 0 bases from V and 2 bases from J, with 5 bases between. CDR3 nucleotides: TGTGCCAGCAGCTTGGGTCAGCAAGAGACCCAGTACTTC. It yields the protein CASSLGQQETQYF. The full variable domain, rest sourced from reference TRBV5-4 and TRBJ2-5, is ETGVTQSPTHLIKTRGQQVTLRCSSQSGHNTVSWYQQALGQGPQFIFQYYREEENGRGNFPPRFSGLQFPNYSSELNVNALELDDSALYLCASSLGQQETQYFGPGTRLLVL.

This chain uses TRBV28 with TRBJ1-2, with 7 bases identical to TRBD1. Germline lookup yields CDR1 MDHEN and CDR2 SYDVKM. The CDR3 is made up of 16 amino acids. V lost 6 bases, J lost 1 base, and 11 bases stayed unmatched. The CDR3 nucleotides are TGTGCCAGCAGACCTAGACAGGGATTAGGTAACTATGGCTACACCTTC. Translated, it gives CASRPRQGLGNYGYTF.

The rearrangement links TRBV5-6 to TRBJ2-5, with D maybe TRBD2 (5 bases). V dropped 2 bases and J dropped 0 bases, with 8 bases sitting between them. Germline-derived CDR1 and CDR2 are SGHDT and YYEEEE. The CDR3 spans 14 residues. As DNA, the CDR3 is TGTGCCAGCAGCTTTATGGACTACCAAGAGACCCAGTACTTC. Translating it yields CASSFMDYQETQYF.

This CDR3 reads CASSFDGSYEQYF. CDR3 DNA: TGTGCCAGCAGCTTTGACGGTTCATACGAGCAGTACTTC. The J gene is TRBJ2-7, the V gene TRBV7-2, with D hard to call. V was pared by 3 bases and J by 4 bases, with 10 bases between. The CDR3 is made up of 13 amino acids. CDR1 and CDR2 (germline): SGHTA, FQGNSA. The full variable domain, in which reference TRBV7-2 and TRBJ2-7 provide the parts outside the CDR3, is GAGVSQSPSNKVTEKGKDVELRCDPISGHTALYWYRQSLGQGLEFLIYFQGNSAPDKSGLPSDRFSAERTGGSVSTLTIQRTQQEDSAVYLCASSFDGSYEQYFGPGTRLTVT.